This paragraph reports one T cell receptor (beta chain). Its specific antigen is unknown. Qualities for individual bases were not recorded, and no much larger clone is one base off. Inclusive of the bounding cysteine and phenylalanine, the CDR3 is 15 residues long. The DNA shown is the 45-base CDR3, in frame from base 1. Looking up the germline V gene yields CDR1 MNHEY and CDR2 SVGAGI. Unmatched junction bases come to 6, with V trimmed by 2 bases and J by 6 bases. The method was the immunoSEQ multiplex PCR assay. Here the immuneACCESS table is served through TCRdb, limited to in-frame sequences with V and J called. Missing clones are a known gap in these copies; in checked studies unresolved V genes cover under half, and the rest lacks a known reason. The sample data list 50,000 to 65,000 clones, and 93% of these were observed just once. 3.2% of the sample is taken by the ten largest. This sample is part of a study of T cell changes during pregnancy in multiple sclerosis (dated by TCRdb to between 2018 and 2021). As for the study more broadly: In women with multiple sclerosis, the researchers looked at how the T cell repertoire shifted as pregnancy progressed.

The rearrangement combines TRBV6-5 with TRBJ2-3; 9 of the junction bases match TRBD2. This sequence originates from a female donor with multiple sclerosis, enrolled in a pregnancy study. The sample in question was CD8+ T cells from peripheral blood mononuclear cells, obtained in the second trimester of pregnancy. The CDR3 here reads CASSYKREDRDTQYF. The DNA sequence is given as TGTGCCAGCAGTTACAAGCGGGAGGATAGGGATACGCAGTATTTT.